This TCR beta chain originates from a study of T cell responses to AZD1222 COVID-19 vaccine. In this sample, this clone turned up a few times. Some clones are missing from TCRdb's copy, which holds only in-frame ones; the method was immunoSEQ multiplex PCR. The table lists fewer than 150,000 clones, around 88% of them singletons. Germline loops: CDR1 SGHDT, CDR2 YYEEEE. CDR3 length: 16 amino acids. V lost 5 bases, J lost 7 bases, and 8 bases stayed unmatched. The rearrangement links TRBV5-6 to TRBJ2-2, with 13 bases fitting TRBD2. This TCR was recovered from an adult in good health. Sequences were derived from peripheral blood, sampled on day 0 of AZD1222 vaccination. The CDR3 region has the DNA TGTGCCAGCAGTCAAGGACTAGCGGGGGCGTACGGGGAGCTGTTTTTT. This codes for CASSQGLAGAYGELFF.